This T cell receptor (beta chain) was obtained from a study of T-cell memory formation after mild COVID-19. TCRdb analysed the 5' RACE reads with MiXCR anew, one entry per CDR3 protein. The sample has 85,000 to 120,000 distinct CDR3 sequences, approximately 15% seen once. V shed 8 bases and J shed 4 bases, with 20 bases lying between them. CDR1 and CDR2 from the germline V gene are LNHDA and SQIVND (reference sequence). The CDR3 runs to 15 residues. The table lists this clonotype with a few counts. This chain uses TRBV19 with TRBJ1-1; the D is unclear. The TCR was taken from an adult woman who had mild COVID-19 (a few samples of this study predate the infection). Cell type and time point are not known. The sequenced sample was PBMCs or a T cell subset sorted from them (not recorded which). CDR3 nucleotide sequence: TGTGCCAGTTGTGCCGGGCCCCTAAAGGGCACTGAAGCTTTCTTT. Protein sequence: CASCAGPLKGTEAFF.